This TCR beta chain was identified in a study of blood T cell repertoires in COVID-19. Study information: In each case, the material was cDNA or gDNA derived from T cells, B-cell-depleted T cells, or PBMCs.

Germline assignment: CDR1 SGHNT and CDR2 YENEEA. The CDR3 has 17 residues. Deletions cut 1 base from V and 1 base from J, with 15 bases between. Clones were read by immunoSEQ multiplex PCR, and TCRdb kept only the in-frame ones, dropping some. The sample has roughly 140,000 clones; less than 90% are singletons. What was sequenced was peripheral blood. This sequence originates from a human donor in a cohort sampled during active COVID-19. The rearrangement uses TRBV11-3 and TRBJ2-3; D gene ambiguous. CDR3 region: CASSLAGFGLGTDTQYF. For the CDR3, the DNA is TGTGCCAGCAGCTTAGCGGGTTTTGGTTTGGGCACAGATACGCAGTATTTT. Full variable domain (missing parts from reference TRBV11-3 and TRBJ2-3): EAGVVQSPRYKIIEKKQPVAFWCNPISGHNTLYWYLQNLGQGPELLIRYENEEAVDDSQLPKDRFSAERLKGVDSTLKIQPAELGDSAVYLCASSLAGFGLGTDTQYFGPGTRLTVL.